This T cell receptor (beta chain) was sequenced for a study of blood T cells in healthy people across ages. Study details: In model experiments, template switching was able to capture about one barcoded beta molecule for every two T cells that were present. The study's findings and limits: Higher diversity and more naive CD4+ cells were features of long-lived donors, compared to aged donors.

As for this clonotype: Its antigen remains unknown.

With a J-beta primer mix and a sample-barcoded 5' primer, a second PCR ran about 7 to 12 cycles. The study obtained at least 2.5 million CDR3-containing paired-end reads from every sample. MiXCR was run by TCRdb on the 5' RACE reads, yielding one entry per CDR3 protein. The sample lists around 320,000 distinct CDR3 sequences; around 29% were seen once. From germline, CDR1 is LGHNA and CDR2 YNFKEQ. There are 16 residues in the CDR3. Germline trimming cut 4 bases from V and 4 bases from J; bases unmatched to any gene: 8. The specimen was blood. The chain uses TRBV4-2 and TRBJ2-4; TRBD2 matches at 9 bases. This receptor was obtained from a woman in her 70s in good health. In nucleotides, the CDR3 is TGTGCCAGCAGCCTGATTAGCGGGGGAGAAAAAAACATTCAGTACTTC. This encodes CASSLISGGEKNIQYF.